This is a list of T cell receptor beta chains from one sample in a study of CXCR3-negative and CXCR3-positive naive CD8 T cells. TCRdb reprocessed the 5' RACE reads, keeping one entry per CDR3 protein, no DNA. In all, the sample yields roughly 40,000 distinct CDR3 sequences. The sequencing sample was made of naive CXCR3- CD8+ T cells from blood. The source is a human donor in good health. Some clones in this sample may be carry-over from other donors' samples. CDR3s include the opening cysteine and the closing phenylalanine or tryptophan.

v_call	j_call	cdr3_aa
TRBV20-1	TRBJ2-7	CSAPRRGQGYEQYF
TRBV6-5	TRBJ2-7	CASSDRGLYEQYF
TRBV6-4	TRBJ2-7	CASSDPTSSGSYEQYF
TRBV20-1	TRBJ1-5	CSAREQGLGLPQHF
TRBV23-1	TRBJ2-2	CASSQLIAGAYSNTGELFF
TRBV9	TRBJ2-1	CASSGGSLGDEQFF
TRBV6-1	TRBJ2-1	CASSEGRYNEQFF
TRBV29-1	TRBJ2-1	CSVLGQVELAGPSYNEQFF
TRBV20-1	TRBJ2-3	CSARSTSGRIWDTQYF
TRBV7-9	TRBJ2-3	CASSDRVLDKYF
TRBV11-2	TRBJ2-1	CASSFMGSGSSYNEQFF
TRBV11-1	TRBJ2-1	CASSPEARYSYNEQFF
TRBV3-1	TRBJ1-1	CASSHASGGNAEAFF
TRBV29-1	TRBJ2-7	CSVGREGYEQYF
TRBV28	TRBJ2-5	CASSPSRYLQETQYF
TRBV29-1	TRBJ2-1	CSVETERTYNEQFF
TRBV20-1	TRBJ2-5	CSPSSGWVAQYF
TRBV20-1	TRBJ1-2	CSAGGYEDYGYTF
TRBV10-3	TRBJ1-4	CAISTTGGTNEKLFF
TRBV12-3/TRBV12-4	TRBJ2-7	CASSLAGDEQYF
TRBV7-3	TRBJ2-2	CASSSHSGTSPAGELFF
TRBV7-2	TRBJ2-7	CASSPESPAVEQYF
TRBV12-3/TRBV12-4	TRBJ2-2	CASSPGTGYSGELFF
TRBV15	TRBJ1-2	CATSGPLNHGYTF
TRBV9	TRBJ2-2	CASSAEEAYPWELFF
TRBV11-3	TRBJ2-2	CASSQNRVPSANTGELFF
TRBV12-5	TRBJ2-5	CASGRGGHQETQYF
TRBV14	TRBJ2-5	CASSQERQLIQETQYF
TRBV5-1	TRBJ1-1	CASSLGGDLGTEAFF
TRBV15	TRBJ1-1	CATQAPNTEAFF
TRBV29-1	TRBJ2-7	CSVEGRYGDEQYF
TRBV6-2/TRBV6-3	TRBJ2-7	CASSYAGGSSYEQYF
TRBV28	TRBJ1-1	CASSFTGGSLGAEAFF
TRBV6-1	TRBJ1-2	CASSNTGFGNYGYTF
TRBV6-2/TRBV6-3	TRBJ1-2	CASSYLKLAYGYTF
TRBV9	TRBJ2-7	CASSVESGRAYEQYF
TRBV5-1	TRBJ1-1	CASSFEGMNTEAFF
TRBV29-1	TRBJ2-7	CSGGQGIEQYF
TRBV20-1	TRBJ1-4	CSARDFRPGNNEKLFF
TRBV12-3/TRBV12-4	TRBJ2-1	CASSLISGRVGEQFF
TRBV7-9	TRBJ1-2	CASSLTGVGYTF
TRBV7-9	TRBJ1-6	CASSIVGDNSPLHF
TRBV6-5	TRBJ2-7	CASSYAGPSYEQYF
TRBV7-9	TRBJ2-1	CASSPRGGRDYNEQFF
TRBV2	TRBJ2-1	CASGVEVNEQFF
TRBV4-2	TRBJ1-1	CASSQVDGAGGAFF
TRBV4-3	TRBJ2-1	CASSQDRDRGQVYNEQFF
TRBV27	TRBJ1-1	CASSGSVQGGTEAFF
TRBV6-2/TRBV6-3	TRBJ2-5	CASSPLAGSETQYF
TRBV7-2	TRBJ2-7	CASSWAGEAYEQYF
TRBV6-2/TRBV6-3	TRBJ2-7	CASRQGLVEQYF